The 32 T cell receptor beta chains below come from one sample, sequenced in a study of graft-versus-host responses after intestinal transplantation (dated by TCRdb to the early 2020s). The library was built by means of the immunoSEQ multiplex PCR assay. TCRdb holds this immuneACCESS table with in-frame rearrangements only. Some clones are missing; in checked studies, unresolved V genes explain under half, and the rest has no known cause. In this sample the table shows 15,000 to 20,000 clones, over 75% of which occur a single time. Roughly 2.1% of the sample is held by the ten biggest clonotypes. The source material was PBMCs, sampled less than 400 days after transplant. Every receptor here comes from a human patient who received an intestinal transplant, so some T cells may come from the graft donor.

The rearrangement links TRBV6-1 to TRBJ2-1, with D uncertain. The CDR3 consists of 20 residues. Germline V lookup: CDR1 MNHNS, CDR2 SASEGT. The V end was cut by 4 bases, the J end by 2 bases, with 27 bases between. CDR3 nucleotides: TGTGCCAGCAGTGCCCTAACACCTGACCCGTTCTATGGGGCCTACAATGAGCAGTTCTTC. Its protein is CASSALTPDPFYGAYNEQFF.

As concerns this clone: Because the CDR3 is missing its conserved closing phenylalanine or tryptophan, this is likely a read error. The limits of the CDR3 on the DNA are not certain, so only TCRdb's listed CDR3 is given. CDR3 sequence: CASSLGEVTEAFL. The V and J genes are TRBV28 and TRBJ1-1. The CDR3 is 13 residues long, ends included. Germline lookup yields CDR1 MDHEN and CDR2 SYDVKM.

The chain uses TRBV29-1 and TRBJ1-3, with D hard to call. The CDR3 runs to 12 residues. The germline CDR1 and CDR2 sequences are SQVTM and ANQGSEA. The ends were cut back, 4 bases at V and 1 base at J, with 5 bases in the middle. The CDR3 DNA is TGCAGCGTTGCACAGTCTGGAAACACCATATATTTT. It specifies CSVAQSGNTIYF.

The rearrangement uses TRBV4-1 and TRBJ1-3; tentative D call: TRBD1 (6 bases). The V gene lost 0 bases and the J gene lost 4 bases, with 13 bases spanning the gap. The CDR3 is 16 residues long. CDR1 and CDR2 (germline): MGHRA, YSYEKL. CDR3 region: CASSQDRNRAGNTIYF. CDR3 sequence (DNA): TGCGCCAGCAGCCAAGACCGGAACAGGGCCGGAAACACCATATATTTT.

In its sample, this clone was seen a few times. J is TRBJ2-1 and V is TRBV2; 10 nucleotides agree with TRBD2. Germline V gene sequence: CDR1 SNHLY, CDR2 FYNNEI. The CDR3 spans 14 residues. With V trimmed by 5 bases and J by 5 bases, 3 bases remained unmatched. The CDR3 nucleotides are TGTGCCAGCAGTTTGCTAGCGGGAGACAATGAGCAGTTCTTC. This translates into CASSLLAGDNEQFF.

This clone came up once. CDR3 bases: TGTGCCAGCAGTTTAGGGGTCCAGGGGGGTGCAACTAATGAAAAACTGTTTTTT. Its protein product is CASSLGVQGGATNEKLFF. The chain couples TRBV28 to TRBJ1-4; 7 bases align to TRBD1. The CDR3 is made up of 18 amino acids. Germline values: CDR1 MDHEN, CDR2 SYDVKM. V trimming: 2 bases; J trimming: 0 bases; junction bases outside the gene matches: 9.

The chain joins TRBV4-2 to TRBJ2-3, with 12 bases that match TRBD2. V dropped 4 bases and J dropped 6; count of bases not matched to a gene: 8. The CDR3 consists of 16 residues. CDR1 is LGHNA and CDR2 is YNFKEQ in the germline V gene. CDR3 in amino acids: CASSLETSGGLDTQYF. In DNA, the CDR3 is TGTGCCAGCAGCCTGGAGACTAGCGGGGGTTTGGATACGCAGTATTTT.

The rearrangement joins TRBV28 to TRBJ1-1, with 7 bases aligning to TRBD1. This CDR3 region has 13 residues. Losses at the gene ends were 4 bases for V and 5 bases for J; bases not matched to a gene: 4. Germline CDR1 MDHEN, CDR2 SYDVKM. The CDR3 reads CASSSVGQTEAFF. CDR3 coding DNA: TGTGCCAGCAGTTCCGTGGGACAGACTGAAGCTTTCTTT.

The J gene is TRBJ2-3, the V gene TRBV5-1; TRBD2 matches at 10 bases. This CDR3 region has 15 residues. V shed 4 bases and J 2 bases; nucleotides not matched to a gene: 4. Germline CDR1 SGHRS, CDR2 YFSETQ. The CDR3 region has the DNA TGCGCCAGCAGCCGAGCGGGAGGGGACACAGATACGCAGTATTTT. Amino acids: CASSRAGGDTDTQYF.

The chain joins TRBV6-4 to TRBJ2-7, with TRBD1 identical over 9 bases. V trimming: 4 bases; J trimming: 1 base; junction bases outside the gene matches: 5. The CDR3 consists of 15 residues. CDR1 and CDR2 from the germline V gene are MRHNA and SNTAGT. The CDR3 DNA reads as TGTGCCAGCAGTGTGGGGACAGGGTCTTCCTACGAGCAGTACTTC. It specifies CASSVGTGSSYEQYF.

This clone was counted once. In DNA form, the CDR3 reads TGTGCCAGCCCAAGACAAAGAAACACTGAAGCTTTCTTT. Protein product: CASPRQRNTEAFF. The chain combines TRBV2 with TRBJ1-1; D unclear. V was clipped by 8 bases and J by 2 bases, with 12 bases between them. The germline CDR1 and CDR2 sequences are SNHLY and FYNNEI. There are 13 residues in the CDR3.

The gene calls are TRBV6-1 and TRBJ2-7, with a tentative D call TRBD2 (6 bases). Trimming shortened V by 7 bases and J by 5 bases, and 18 bases separated the two germline ends. The CDR3 spans 14 residues. Germline CDR1 MNHNS, CDR2 SASEGT. CDR3 bases: TGTGCCAGCACTGAGGTGACTAGATCAAACGAGCAGTACTTC. Translating it yields CASTEVTRSNEQYF.

The chain links TRBV11-2 to TRBJ2-6; D remains unclear. This CDR3 comprises 15 residues. Germline V gene lookup returns CDR1 SGHAT and CDR2 FQNNGV. V gave up 3 bases and J gave up 3 bases, with 9 bases separating them. This CDR3 is CASSFEVVGANVLTF. The CDR3 coding sequence is TGTGCCAGCAGCTTCGAGGTGGTTGGGGCCAACGTCCTGACTTTC.

The rearrangement links TRBV11-2 to TRBJ2-3; D ambiguous. The germline CDR1 and CDR2 sequences are SGHAT and FQNNGV. Trimming pared 3 bases from V and 4 bases from J, leaving 20 bases between. This CDR3 spans 17 amino acids. The CDR3 DNA is TGTGCCAGCAGCTTGCCCTCTAGGCGGTTTGCCCCAGATACGCAGTATTTT. Protein product: CASSLPSRRFAPDTQYF.

The chain recombines TRBV2 with TRBJ1-5; TRBD1 might be the D (6 bases). There are 14 residues in the CDR3. The germline CDR1 and CDR2 sequences are SNHLY and FYNNEI. The V end was cut by 8 bases, the J end by 9 bases, with 20 bases between. The CDR3 nucleotides are TGTGCCAGCGCAGGGACATTGGCGTCGCGGCCCCAGCATTTT. Translated: CASAGTLASRPQHF.

The gene calls are TRBV6-1 and TRBJ2-3; D is perhaps TRBD2 (5 bases). Trimming took 6 bases from V and 2 from J, leaving 15 bases between them. The CDR3 consists of 15 residues. CDR1 and CDR2 from the germline V gene are MNHNS and SASEGT. The DNA of the CDR3 is TGTGCCAGCAGCACTAGAGGAGCAAACACAGATACGCAGTATTTT. Encoded protein: CASSTRGANTDTQYF.

The chain uses TRBV9 and TRBJ2-5; possibly TRBD2 for D (7 bases). The CDR3 extends over 15 amino acids. Looked up from germline, CDR1 is SGDLS and CDR2 is YYNGEE. Trimming pared 0 bases from V and 5 bases from J, leaving 14 bases between. CDR3 sequence: CASSVDGGAVETQYF. In nucleotides, the CDR3 is TGTGCCAGCAGCGTAGATGGGGGGGCCGTTGAGACCCAGTACTTC. The full variable domain, in which reference TRBV9 and TRBJ2-5 provide the parts outside the CDR3, is DSGVTQTPKHLITATGQRVTLRCSPRSGDLSVYWYQQSLDQGLQFLIQYYNGEERAKGNILERFSAQQFPDLHSELNLSSLELGDSALYFCASSVDGGAVETQYFGPGTRLLVL.

V usage is TRBV28 and J usage is TRBJ2-4, with D perhaps matching TRBD2 (7 bases). V dropped 5 bases and J dropped 0 bases, with 23 bases sitting between them. Germline V gene lookup returns CDR1 MDHEN and CDR2 SYDVKM. There are 19 residues in the CDR3. CDR3 amino acids: CASSPGLEGGILAKNIQYF. DNA for the CDR3: TGTGCCAGCAGTCCTGGACTCGAGGGGGGGATACTAGCCAAAAACATTCAGTACTTC.

V and J are TRBV9 and TRBJ2-7; 7 positions match TRBD2. The J segment lost 5 bases and the V segment lost 0 bases, leaving 8 bases of the junction unmatched. Germline V gene data show CDR1 as SGDLS and CDR2 as YYNGEE. CDR3 length: 15 residues. This CDR3 reads CASSVDLSGKNEQYF. In DNA, the CDR3 is TGTGCCAGCAGCGTAGACCTAAGCGGGAAGAACGAGCAGTACTTC.

V gene TRBV28 combines with J gene TRBJ1-5; 7 bases agree with TRBD1. V lost 3 bases to trimming and J lost 0 bases; unmatched junction nucleotides: 5. Germline V CDR1 and CDR2: MDHEN, SYDVKM. CDR3 length equals 16 residues. The CDR3, as DNA: TGTGCCAGCAGTTTCTTGACAGGGACTAGCAATCAGCCCCAGCATTTT. This sequence encodes CASSFLTGTSNQPQHF.

This chain uses TRBV30 with TRBJ2-5; 8 bases are a match to TRBD1. The V gene's germline CDR1 is GTSNPN and CDR2 SVGIG (reference sequence). After removal of 2 bases from V and 4 bases from J, the junction contained 3 bases not matched to a gene. The CDR3 runs to 13 residues. Here the CDR3 DNA reads TGTGCCTGGAGTATTACAGGGGGAGAGACCCAGTACTTC. Translating it yields CAWSITGGETQYF.

This rearrangement joins TRBV10-3 to TRBJ2-1; TRBD1 matches 7 bases. The CDR3 consists of 13 residues. The V gene end was trimmed by 10 bases and the J gene end by 6 bases; junction bases not matched to a gene: 9. Germline lookup yields CDR1 ENHRY and CDR2 SYGVKD. CDR3 amino acids: CATSTGEVNEQFF. DNA for the CDR3: TGTGCCACTTCAACAGGGGAAGTCAATGAGCAGTTCTTC.

The V call is TRBV6-6, the J call TRBJ2-5, with 10 bases matching TRBD1. The J call may be incorrect, as the DNA end agrees better with TRBJ2-7. Germline V gene sequence: CDR1 MNHNY, CDR2 SVGAGI (reference sequence). The CDR3 spans 16 residues. DNA of the CDR3: TGTGCCAGCAGTTACCCCCGACAGGGGGCCGTCTACGAGCAGTACTTC. Translated: CASSYPRQGAVYEQYF.

V usage is TRBV18 and J usage is TRBJ2-1; D is undetermined. This CDR3 comprises 16 residues. Germline V gene data show CDR1 as KGHSH and CDR2 as LQKENI. V lost 3 bases and J 0 bases, leaving 12 bases between the germline ends. The CDR3, as DNA: TGTGCCAGCTCACCTTCTTTTTTGAGCTCCTACAATGAGCAGTTCTTC. This translates into CASSPSFLSSYNEQFF. The full variable domain, its missing parts supplied by reference TRBV18 and TRBJ2-1, is NAGVMQNPRHLVRRRGQEARLRCSPMKGHSHVYWYRQLPEEGLKFMVYLQKENIIDESGMPKERFSAEFPKEGPSILRIQQVVRGDSAAYFCASSPSFLSSYNEQFFGPGTRLTVL.

The gene calls are TRBV29-1 and TRBJ1-2; D is undetermined. Germline CDR1 reads SQVTM; CDR2 reads ANQGSEA. The CDR3 is made up of 8 amino acids. Trimming took 4 bases from V and 8 from J, leaving 2 bases between them. CDR3 sequence: CSVGGYTF. CDR3 sequence (DNA): TGCAGCGTTGGGGGCTACACCTTC.

The J gene is TRBJ2-2, the V gene TRBV6-4, with D perhaps assigned TRBD1 or TRBD2 (6 bases each). The germline V gene encodes CDR1 MRHNA and CDR2 SNTAGT. This CDR3 contains 13 residues. Trimming cost V 4 bases and J 4 bases, with 7 bases left between them. Here the CDR3 DNA reads TGTGCCAGCAGTGGGGGGGCCACCGGGGAGCTGTTTTTT. Translated, it gives CASSGGATGELFF.

The chain combines TRBV7-6 with TRBJ2-5, with 7 bases lining up with TRBD2. The CDR3 totals 17 residues. Germline-derived CDR1 and CDR2 are SGHVS and FNYEAQ. The V gene end was trimmed by 0 bases and the J gene end by 5 bases; junction bases not matched to a gene: 12. The CDR3 here is CASSLAASGAYLETQYF. The CDR3, as DNA: TGTGCCAGCAGCTTAGCGGCTAGCGGAGCCTATTTGGAGACCCAGTACTTC.

J is TRBJ2-1 and V is TRBV7-9; tentatively, D is TRBD2 (7 bases). CDR1 is SEHNR, CDR2 FQNEAQ, per germline (reference sequence). V dropped 5 bases and J dropped 7 bases, with 18 bases sitting between them. This CDR3 region has 15 residues. The CDR3 sequence is CASSHNIGGQNEQFF. CDR3 nucleotide sequence: TGTGCCAGCAGCCATAATATCGGGGGGCAGAATGAGCAGTTCTTC.

The chain carries TRBV7-3 and TRBJ2-7; D uncertain. The CDR3 covers 13 residues. Germline-derived CDR1 and CDR2 are SGHTA and FQGTGA. Trimming stripped 1 base from V and 6 bases from J, with 10 bases between. This chain's CDR3 is CASSLIAGFEQYF. The CDR3 bases are TGTGCCAGCAGCTTAATTGCAGGATTCGAGCAGTACTTC.

J is TRBJ2-3 and V is TRBV6-4; TRBD2 is a possible D gene (7 bases). V lost 4 bases and J lost 3, with 14 bases in between. There are 15 residues in the CDR3. CDR1 and CDR2 (germline): MRHNA, SNTAGT. This CDR3 is CASSARGGITDTQYF. The CDR3 DNA follows: TGTGCCAGCAGTGCAAGGGGGGGGATAACAGATACGCAGTATTTT.

The CDR3 DNA is TGTGCCAGCAGTGATGGGACAAGCTCCTATAATTCACCCCTCCACTTT. This translates into CASSDGTSSYNSPLHF. This chain connects TRBV2 to TRBJ1-6; D possibly corresponds to TRBD1 (6 bases). V lost 3 bases, J lost 0 bases, and 9 bases lay in between. The CDR3 runs 16 residues. Per germline, CDR1 SNHLY and CDR2 FYNNEI.

A single count supports this clone. The chain employs TRBV6-1 and TRBJ1-5, with D possibly TRBD1 on 6 matching bases. Germline V gene lookup returns CDR1 MNHNS and CDR2 SASEGT. V was pared by 3 bases and J by 2 bases, with 17 bases between. The CDR3 has 17 residues. The CDR3 bases are TGTGCCAGCAGTGATCGATCCAGGGGCGCAGGCAATCAGCCCCAGCATTTT. Its protein product is CASSDRSRGAGNQPQHF.